A selection of T cell receptor beta chains follows, all from one sample in a study of blood T cell repertoires in COVID-19. The protocol was immunoSEQ multiplex PCR, while the TCRdb copy is restricted to in-frame clones and leaves out a portion. The data hold 95,000 to 150,000 clones, with approximately 80% observed a single time. Sequencing input: peripheral blood. The origin of the receptors is a woman between 45 and 65 years old with acute or convalescent COVID-19. The CDR3 runs from the conserved cysteine through the conserved F or W. A D gene is named only where the DNA matches it firmly. Clone size is not always given. Where it is, it says once, few, many or a class for expanded clones.

cdr3_nt cdr3_aa clone_size j_call v_call d_call cdr3_length
TGTGCCAGCAGTGACCGTGGACAGTCATCTAATGAAAAACTGTTTTTT CASSDRGQSSNEKLFF . TRBJ1-4 TRBV2 . 16
TGTGCCAGCAGTTATGAAGGGGCGAACACCGGGGAGCTGTTTTTT CASSYEGANTGELFF . TRBJ2-2 TRBV28 . 15
TGTGCCAGCAGTTCGTCAGGGGCTGGGGCCAACGTCCTGACTTTC CASSSSGAGANVLTF . TRBJ2-6 TRBV28 . 15
TGTGCCAGCAGTTCCCCACGGGGTGGGAGGGCCGTCTACGAGCAGTACTTC CASSSPRGGRAVYEQYF few TRBJ2-7 TRBV28 TRBD2 17
TGTGCCAGCGGGGAACGCGGGGAGACCCAGTACTTC CASGERGETQYF . TRBJ2-5 TRBV2 . 12
TGTGCCAGCATGAGGGCGAACACTGAAGCTTTCTTT CASMRANTEAFF . TRBJ1-1 TRBV6-5 . 12
TGTGCCAACGAGACAGGGTCTAACTATGGCTACACCTTC CANETGSNYGYTF few TRBJ1-2 TRBV2 TRBD1 13
TGTGCCAGCAGCTTAGCGGGGGGGAGGACTGAAGCTTTCTTT CASSLAGGRTEAFF . TRBJ1-1 TRBV7-6 . 14
TGTGCCATCCAGACTGGCGGGGGCACGCAGTATTTT CAIQTGGGTQYF . TRBJ2-3 TRBV12-3/TRBV12-4 . 12
TGTGCCAGCGGTACCGGGACTAGCGGCACCGGGGAGCTGTTTTTT CASGTGTSGTGELFF . TRBJ2-2 TRBV25-1 TRBD2 15
TGCGCCAGCAGCAGCGGACAGGTCTTAGCTAACTATGGCTACACCTTC CASSSGQVLANYGYTF once TRBJ1-2 TRBV5-1 TRBD1 16
TGTGCCAGCGCTCCGACTAGCGGGAGAAGCCGTGAGCAGTTCTTC CASAPTSGRSREQFF . TRBJ2-1 TRBV18 TRBD2 15
TGTGCCAGCAGCACCCTAGCGGGAGGTTTTTACGAGCAGTACTTC CASSTLAGGFYEQYF . TRBJ2-7 TRBV7-8 TRBD2 15
TGTGCCAGCAAACTGGACAGTTATAATTCACCCCTCCACTTT CASKLDSYNSPLHF . TRBJ1-6 TRBV2 . 14
TGCGCCAGCAGCCTCCCCTTGCTACAGGGGCGCGCGCGTGGCTACACCTTC CASSLPLLQGRARGYTF once TRBJ1-2 TRBV4-1 TRBD1 17